These 15 T cell receptor beta chains were sequenced from one sample in a study of T cell changes during pregnancy in multiple sclerosis. Libraries were prepared by immunoSEQ multiplex PCR; TCRdb keeps only in-frame clonotypes and omits some of them. The sample includes some 110,000 clones, about 89% of them seen just once. Source: peripheral blood, taken before pregnancy. The receptors derive from a female donor with multiple sclerosis, enrolled in a pregnancy study.

The chain links TRBV13 to TRBJ2-7, with 7 bases that match TRBD1. The V segment lost 4 bases and the J segment 3 bases; nucleotides outside the gene matches: 9. CDR3 length: 15 residues. CDR1 PRHDT and CDR2 FYEKMQ come from the germline V gene (reference sequence). This CDR3 is CASSSTGTEDYEQYF. The CDR3 DNA is TGTGCCAGCAGCTCTACCGGGACAGAAGACTACGAGCAGTACTTC.

A single count supports this clone. This chain connects TRBV28 to TRBJ2-7; TRBD1 might be the D (6 bases). The CDR3 extends over 16 amino acids. Germline values: CDR1 MDHEN, CDR2 SYDVKM. Trimming pared 3 bases from V and 2 bases from J, leaving 17 bases between. CDR3 amino acids: CASSFPPGTLAYEQYF. The CDR3 coding sequence is TGTGCCAGCAGTTTCCCTCCCGGGACACTAGCCTACGAGCAGTACTTC.

The V call is TRBV7-3, the J call TRBJ2-3; TRBD2 agrees at 10 bases. Losses at the gene ends were 11 bases for V and 6 bases for J; bases not matched to a gene: 11. Germline CDR1 is SGHTA and CDR2 is FQGTGA. This CDR3 has 14 residues. The CDR3 DNA reads as TGTGCCTCCAAAGCTAGCGGGAGTGCGGATACGCAGTATTTT. Protein product: CASKASGSADTQYF.

The chain recombines TRBV6-1 with TRBJ1-4, with no clear D. Trimming cost V 2 bases and J 7 bases, with 11 bases left between them. CDR1 and CDR2 (germline): MNHNS, SASEGT. This CDR3 is built from 14 residues. The CDR3 DNA is TGTGCCAGCAGTGAACCGGCTCGGGGTGAAAAACTGTTTTTT. Its translation: CASSEPARGEKLFF.

The chain couples TRBV30 to TRBJ2-5, with 8 bases matching TRBD2. J lost 5 bases, V lost 8 bases, and 7 bases had no gene match. CDR1 is GTSNPN and CDR2 is SVGIG in the germline V gene (reference sequence). This CDR3 has 12 residues. CDR3: CAHAAGGETQYF. As DNA, the CDR3 is TGTGCCCACGCCGCGGGGGGTGAGACCCAGTACTTC.

In DNA, the CDR3 is TGTGCCAGCAGCCCGTTTAGGGGACAGGTAAACATTCAGTACTTC. It specifies CASSPFRGQVNIQYF. J is TRBJ2-4 and V is TRBV9; 8 bases match TRBD1. The CDR3 is made up of 15 amino acids. Germline V lookup: CDR1 SGDLS, CDR2 YYNGEE. V gave up 4 bases and J gave up 6 bases; unmatched junction bases: 9.

This sequence joins TRBV18 and TRBJ2-3, with D tentatively TRBD1 (5 bases). Looked up from germline, CDR1 is KGHSH and CDR2 is LQKENI. There are 16 residues in the CDR3. V lost 1 base to trimming and J lost 2 bases, with 13 bases between them. In nucleotides, the CDR3 is TGTGCCAGCTCACCACTTCCAGACAGCCACACAGATACGCAGTATTTT. Translating gives CASSPLPDSHTDTQYF.

The chain couples TRBV7-9 to TRBJ1-1; 7 nucleotides match TRBD1. Unmatched junction bases numbered 7, after V lost 5 bases and J lost 1 base. The length of the CDR3 is 15 residues. Germline CDR1 and CDR2: SEHNR and FQNEAQ (reference sequence). The CDR3 is CASSQWTGGNTEAFF. DNA for the CDR3: TGTGCCAGCAGCCAGTGGACAGGAGGGAACACTGAAGCTTTCTTT.

The V call is TRBV18, the J call TRBJ1-3; 7 nucleotides match TRBD1. This CDR3 is built from 16 residues. Trimming cost V 4 bases and J 0 bases; bases outside gene matches: 6. The germline gives CDR1 KGHSH, CDR2 LQKENI. CDR3 coding DNA: TGTGCCAGCTCACGGGGACAGATGAACTCTGGAAACACCATATATTTT. This codes for CASSRGQMNSGNTIYF.

The V and J genes are TRBV7-9 and TRBJ1-2; D gene ambiguous. V was shortened by 4 bases and J by 2 bases, with 20 bases between the two germline ends. From germline, CDR1 is SEHNR and CDR2 FQNEAQ (reference sequence). The CDR3 consists of 17 residues. CDR3 region: CASSSLRVKTGNYGYTF. In DNA, the CDR3 is TGTGCCAGCAGCTCTCTCAGAGTAAAGACGGGAAACTATGGCTACACCTTC.

The chain recombines TRBV7-3 with TRBJ2-3, with 9 bases lining up with TRBD2. V dropped 6 bases and J dropped 0; count of bases not matched to a gene: 7. In germline, CDR1 is SGHTA, CDR2 FQGTGA. The CDR3 sequence is 16 residues long. The CDR3 loop is CASRDPSGKSTDTQYF. Written as DNA, the CDR3 is TGTGCCAGCAGGGACCCTAGCGGGAAGAGCACAGATACGCAGTATTTT. Filled out from reference TRBV7-3 and TRBJ2-3, the complete variable domain reads GAGVSQTPSNKVTEKGKYVELRCDPISGHTALYWYRQSLGQGPEFLIYFQGTGAADDSGLPNDRFFAVRPEGSVSTLKIQRTERGDSAVYLCASRDPSGKSTDTQYFGPGTRLTVL.

J is TRBJ1-6 and V is TRBV19; D unclear. The CDR3 runs to 14 residues. Trimming cost V 6 bases and J 10 bases, with 16 bases left between them. In germline, CDR1 is LNHDA, CDR2 SQIVND (reference sequence). CDR3 DNA sequence: TGTGCCAGTAGGCCCGATGTCGGGAAATCACCCCTCCACTTT. The encoded protein is CASRPDVGKSPLHF.

The chain couples TRBV7-3 to TRBJ1-1, with 8 bases lining up with TRBD1. Germline assignment: CDR1 SGHTA and CDR2 FQGTGA. The CDR3 contains 12 residues. With V trimmed by 5 bases and J by 7 bases, 3 bases remained unmatched. The CDR3 bases are TGTGCCAGCAGCACCGGGACAGGTGAAGCTTTCTTT. Amino acid sequence: CASSTGTGEAFF.

This clone has a handful of counts. J is TRBJ2-1 and V is TRBV19; 7 nucleotides align to TRBD2. Germline V CDR1 and CDR2: LNHDA, SQIVND (reference sequence). The CDR3 extends over 15 amino acids. Trimming removed 3 bases from V and 2 bases from J; junction bases left unmatched: 4. The CDR3 sequence: CASSILAATYNEQFF. CDR3 in DNA: TGTGCCAGTAGTATCCTAGCGGCCACCTACAATGAGCAGTTCTTC.

V and J are TRBV7-9 and TRBJ1-2; no definite D call. Germline V gives CDR1 SEHNR, CDR2 FQNEAQ (reference sequence). V lost 1 base, J lost 6 bases, and 12 bases lay in between. The CDR3 extends over 14 amino acids. The CDR3 is CASSLGSGSDGYTF. In DNA form, the CDR3 reads TGTGCCAGCAGCTTAGGCAGCGGGAGCGATGGCTACACCTTC.